The 25 T cell receptor beta chains below come from one sample, sequenced in a study of T-cell reconstitution after alpha-beta-depleted transplantation in children. TCRbeta library preparation incorporated unique molecular identifiers. TCRdb called the PCR reads again in MiXCR, with one record for every CDR3 protein. The top ten clones hold about 5% of a sample with a few hundred thousand distinct CDR3 sequences, 9.7% of them seen once. The material was PBMCs from the stem cell graft donor, obtained from the stem cell graft. These receptors all stem from a human donor who donated a stem cell graft to a child with SCID.

This clonotype was counted many times. The gene calls are TRBV20-1 and TRBJ1-5; no clear D gene. Germline-derived CDR1 and CDR2 are DFQATT and SNEGSKA (reference sequence). This CDR3 has 16 amino acids. Trimming pared 5 bases from V and 6 bases from J, leaving 23 bases between. The chain's CDR3 is CSAATPPVGYGQPQHF. CDR3 nucleotide sequence: TGCAGTGCTGCTACCCCCCCGGTGGGTTACGGTCAGCCCCAGCATTTT.

This clonotype came up a few times. V usage is TRBV20-1 and J usage is TRBJ1-1; D is ambiguous. The germline CDR1 and CDR2 sequences are DFQATT and SNEGSKA (reference sequence). Trimming pared 1 base from V and 8 bases from J, leaving 14 bases between. The CDR3 extends over 13 amino acids. The CDR3 spells CSARVLVGREAFF. CDR3 DNA sequence: TGCAGTGCTAGAGTTTTGGTAGGGCGGGAAGCTTTCTTT.

The table lists this clonotype with many counts. This sequence joins TRBV5-1 and TRBJ1-1; no clear D. The CDR3 sequence is 13 residues long. V shed 0 bases and J shed 6 bases, with 9 bases lying between them. CDR1 SGHRS and CDR2 YFSETQ come from the germline V gene. The CDR3 loop reads CASSLGRPAEAFF. DNA of the CDR3: TGCGCCAGCAGCTTGGGGCGGCCAGCTGAAGCTTTCTTT.

Many counts were recorded for this clonotype. The limits of the CDR3 on the DNA are not certain, so only TCRdb's listed CDR3 is given. The chain links TRBV5-6 to TRBJ2-1; the listed D gene, TRBD1, was not tested against the DNA. From germline, CDR1 is SGHDT and CDR2 YYEEEE. The CDR3 extends over 15 residues, inclusive of both ends. CDR3 region: CASSLVGTGASQPFF.

This clonotype has at least ten counts. The rearrangement uses TRBV7-9 and TRBJ2-1; 10 bases are shared with TRBD1. V shed 3 bases, J shed 8 bases, and the junction held 10 bases outside the gene matches. Germline CDR1 and CDR2: SEHNR and FQNEAQ (reference sequence). CDR3 length: 16 amino acids. The CDR3 DNA follows: TGTGCCAGCAGCTTCCTGAGACAGGGGGCTTGGGATGAGCAGTTCTTC. Residues: CASSFLRQGAWDEQFF. The complete variable domain, with remaining parts taken from reference TRBV7-9 and TRBJ2-1, reads DTGVSQNPRHKITKRGQNVTFRCDPISEHNRLYWYRQTLGQGPEFLTYFQNEAQLEKSRLLSDRFSAERPKGSFSTLEIQRTEQGDSAMYLCASSFLRQGAWDEQFFGPGTRLTVL.

Notes on this clonotype: This may be a read error, as it is one base from a much larger clone. Likely a read error: the CDR3 ends without its conserved phenylalanine or tryptophan. The chain has TRBV6-6 and TRBJ1-2; D perhaps matches TRBD1 (6 bases). The CDR3 is 13 amino acids. Per the germline V gene, CDR1 is MNHNY and CDR2 is SVGAGI (reference sequence). V was pared by 4 bases and J by 4 bases, with 10 bases between. The CDR3 loop reads CASSSGGPYGYTV. CDR3 DNA sequence: TGTGCCAGCAGTTCCGGGGGGCCCTATGGCTACACCGTC.

The chain combines TRBV7-2 with TRBJ2-5, with 8 bases identical to TRBD2. The germline V gene encodes CDR1 SGHTA and CDR2 FQGNSA. The CDR3 runs to 17 residues. The ends lost 1 base at V and 1 base at J; junction bases unmatched: 8. The CDR3 sequence: CASSLGYLAGFQETQYF. For the CDR3, the DNA is TGTGCCAGCAGCTTAGGATATTTAGCGGGGTTCCAAGAGACCCAGTACTTC.

This clonotype was observed at least ten times. The rearrangement links TRBV2 to TRBJ2-5; tentative D call: TRBD1 (5 bases). The ends were cut back, 2 bases at V and 4 bases at J, with 8 bases in the middle. The CDR3 has 13 amino acids. Germline lookup yields CDR1 SNHLY and CDR2 FYNNEI. CDR3 bases: TGTGCCAGCAGTGAAAATAGGGGAGAGACCCAGTACTTC. This translates into CASSENRGETQYF. The whole variable domain, remainder taken from reference TRBV2 and TRBJ2-5, is EPEVTQTPSHQVTQMGQEVILRCVPISNHLYFYWYRQILGQKVEFLVSFYNNEISEKSEIFDDQFSVERPDGSNFTLKIRSTKLEDSAMYFCASSENRGETQYFGPGTRLLVL.

As regards this clonotype: One end of the junction is discordant with germline, which a read error may explain. The chain employs TRBV5-6 and TRBJ1-2, with 8 bases aligning to TRBD1. Germline lookup yields CDR1 SGHDT and CDR2 YYEEEE. This CDR3 spans 15 amino acids. This CDR3 is CTSSLVDRDEYGYTF. CDR3 DNA sequence: TGTACCAGCAGCTTGGTGGACAGGGACGAATATGGCTACACCTTC.

This clonotype was seen at least ten times. CDR3 DNA sequence: TGTGCCAGCAGCCGACTAGCGGGGGGGGGTGAGCAGTTCTTC. Its protein product is CASSRLAGGGEQFF. The V gene is TRBV28, the J gene TRBJ2-1; 14 nucleotides align to TRBD2. The CDR3 runs 14 residues. Germline values: CDR1 MDHEN, CDR2 SYDVKM. Germline trimming cut 6 bases from V and 9 bases from J; bases unmatched to any gene: 4.

The J gene is TRBJ2-2, the V gene TRBV5-1, with D possibly matching TRBD1 (7 bases). V lost 6 bases and J 2 bases, leaving 17 bases between the germline ends. Germline CDR1 reads SGHRS; CDR2 reads YFSETQ. CDR3 length: 16 amino acids. The CDR3 sequence: CASNSAGGGNTGELFF. The CDR3 nucleotides are TGCGCCAGCAATTCGGCCGGAGGGGGCAACACCGGGGAGCTGTTTTTT.

This clonotype turned up a few times. The V gene is TRBV18, the J gene TRBJ2-5; D is ambiguous. The germline CDR1 and CDR2 sequences are KGHSH and LQKENI. The germline V and J ends were trimmed by 3 bases and 1 base, with 6 bases remaining between them. This CDR3 comprises 13 residues. This CDR3 reads CASSPFSQETQYF. CDR3 coding DNA: TGTGCCAGCTCACCTTTCAGCCAAGAGACCCAGTACTTC.

At least ten counts were recorded for this clonotype. The V gene is TRBV7-2, the J gene TRBJ1-5; perhaps TRBD1 as D (5 bases). V was pared by 5 bases and J by 0 bases, with 14 bases between. There are 16 residues in the CDR3. Looked up from germline, CDR1 is SGHTA and CDR2 is FQGNSA. CDR3 residues: CASSMGDSYSNQPQHF. CDR3 bases: TGTGCCAGCAGCATGGGAGACAGCTATAGCAATCAGCCCCAGCATTTT.

This clonotype was counted ten times or more. CDR3 DNA: TGCGCCAGCAGCTTCGACTGGGTCGGGGAGCTGTTTTTT. This gives the protein CASSFDWVGELFF. This chain uses TRBV5-1 with TRBJ2-2; D unresolved. The CDR3 length is 13 residues. Germline CDR1 SGHRS, CDR2 YFSETQ. Trimming stripped 2 bases from V and 7 bases from J, with 9 bases between.

This clonotype was seen at least ten times. The CDR3 region is CASSRSSGSTDTQYF. The CDR3 DNA is TGTGCCAGCAGCCGTTCAAGCGGGAGCACAGATACGCAGTATTTT. The rearrangement links TRBV11-3 to TRBJ2-3; maybe TRBD2 (6 bases). This CDR3 contains 15 residues. Per germline, CDR1 SGHNT and CDR2 YENEEA. V lost 5 bases and J 0 bases, leaving 12 bases between the germline ends.

There are a few counts of this clonotype. The V gene is TRBV10-3, the J gene TRBJ1-4; unclear D gene. With 2 bases removed from V and 8 bases from J, the gap between germline ends came to 9 bases. The CDR3 has 13 residues. Germline CDR1 reads ENHRY; CDR2 reads SYGVKD. CDR3 residues: CAISEPRIEKLFF. The CDR3 DNA sequence: TGTGCCATCAGTGAGCCGAGGATCGAAAAACTGTTTTTT.

This clonotype has at least ten counts. This chain uses TRBV7-9 with TRBJ1-2; weak D call: TRBD1 (5 bases). V was pared by 0 bases and J by 6 bases, with 11 bases between. This CDR3 is built from 14 residues. Germline loops: CDR1 SEHNR, CDR2 FQNEAQ (reference sequence). The CDR3 here is CASSLAGGGDGYTF. CDR3 coding DNA: TGTGCCAGCAGCTTAGCAGGAGGAGGGGATGGCTACACCTTC.

This clonotype was detected many times. The V gene is TRBV5-1, the J gene TRBJ1-6; D remains ambiguous. Germline CDR1 and CDR2: SGHRS and YFSETQ. Between the trimmed V and J ends, which lost 0 bases and 8 bases, there was a span of 6 bases. The CDR3 has 13 residues. CDR3 sequence: CASSLAVDSPLHF. DNA of the CDR3: TGCGCCAGCAGCTTGGCGGTCGATTCACCCCTCCACTTT. The variable domain in full, completed from reference TRBV5-1 and TRBJ1-6, reads KAGVTQTPRYLIKTRGQQVTLSCSPISGHRSVSWYQQTPGQGLQFLFEYFSETQRNKGNFPGRFSGRQFSNSRSEMNVSTLELGDSALYLCASSLAVDSPLHFGNGTRLTVT.

This clonotype was recorded at least ten times. V usage is TRBV7-8 and J usage is TRBJ1-1; D is possibly TRBD1 (6 bases). Germline V lookup: CDR1 SGHVS, CDR2 FQNEAQ. The CDR3 sequence is 14 residues long. V lost 2 bases to trimming and J lost 5 bases, with 12 bases between them. The CDR3 loop is CASSLKGQGTEAFF. CDR3 DNA sequence: TGTGCCAGCAGCTTAAAAGGGCAGGGGACTGAAGCTTTCTTT.

This rearrangement joins TRBV4-2 to TRBJ1-1; perhaps TRBD1 as D (6 bases). Germline loops: CDR1 LGHNA, CDR2 YNFKEQ. The V and J ends lost 7 bases and 3 bases respectively, with 30 bases between them. The CDR3 length is 19 residues. CDR3 DNA sequence: TGTGCCAGCACCGCGCCGGGGGGGCGCGCGGTGAAACGGCACACTGAAGCTTTCTTT. It specifies CASTAPGGRAVKRHTEAFF.

This clonotype was picked up many times. The chain combines TRBV2 with TRBJ2-7; no clear D gene. CDR1 is SNHLY, CDR2 FYNNEI, per germline. The V and J ends lost 6 bases and 2 bases respectively, with 14 bases between them. The CDR3 loop spans 14 amino acids. CDR3 nucleotides: TGTGCCAGCAGGTCCCCGTTCATTACCTACGAGCAGTACTTC. Its protein product is CASRSPFITYEQYF.

This clonotype has more than one count but fewer than ten. A read error may produce the germline difference seen at one junction end. The chain is built from TRBV7-2 and TRBJ2-1; D could derive from TRBD1 or TRBD2 (6 bases each). The germline V gene has CDR1 SGHTA and CDR2 FQGNSA. The CDR3 contains 13 residues. The CDR3 nucleotides read TGTGCCAGCAGCTTAGATCTGCGGGACATCAGGGTCTTC. It translates to CASSLDLRDIRVF.

This clonotype occurred many times. The chain employs TRBV5-1 and TRBJ2-7; D is uncertain. Germline assignment: CDR1 SGHRS and CDR2 YFSETQ. CDR3 length equals 13 residues. Between the trimmed V and J ends, which lost 4 bases and 6 bases, there was a span of 14 bases. The CDR3 DNA reads as TGCGCCAGCAGCCTGGACCCCGGATCCGAGCAGTACTTC. This encodes CASSLDPGSEQYF.

Comment on this clonotype: This may stem from a read error, because a much larger clone lies one nucleotide away. The chain joins TRBV5-1 to TRBJ2-4; D remains unclear. There are 13 residues in the CDR3. CDR1 is SGHRS and CDR2 is YFSETQ in the germline V gene. The CDR3 nucleotides are TGCGCCCGCAGCCTGGACCATCAAAACATTCAGTACTTC. Translated: CARSLDHQNIQYF.

This clonotype was counted a few times. V usage is TRBV20-1 and J usage is TRBJ1-1, with D maybe TRBD1 (5 bases). CDR1 and CDR2 (germline): DFQATT, SNEGSKA (reference sequence). The CDR3 length is 14 residues. Trimming shortened V by 1 base and J by 5 bases, and 14 bases separated the two germline ends. CDR3 coding DNA: TGCAGTGCTAGAGGCGCTGGGGCTTGGACTGAAGCTTTCTTT. It specifies CSARGAGAWTEAFF.